These 9 T cell receptor beta chains came from one sample sequenced in a study of brain T cells in children with intractable seizures. Assay used: immunoSEQ multiplex PCR; TCRdb lists only in-frame clones, some missing. The sample includes tens of thousands of clones, around 93% of them seen just once. Sequenced here: peripheral blood, sampled at surgery. The receptors were gathered from a boy younger than two with tuberous sclerosis and intractable seizures.

This chain joins TRBV4-1 and TRBJ2-3, with 10 nucleotides matching TRBD2. Trimming took 1 base from V and 0 from J; bases not matched to a gene: 4. Per the germline V gene, CDR1 is MGHRA and CDR2 is YSYEKL. CDR3 length: 17 amino acids. The CDR3 DNA reads TGCGCCAGCAGCCAAGCCCCTAGCGGGGGTAGCACAGATACGCAGTATTTT. This gives the protein CASSQAPSGGSTDTQYF.

The rearrangement uses TRBV4-2 and TRBJ1-2, with D unclear. CDR1 and CDR2 (germline): LGHNA, YNFKEQ. V lost 1 base to trimming and J lost 8 bases, with 5 bases between them. This CDR3 comprises 11 residues. CDR3 DNA sequence: TGTGCCAGCAGCCAAGGGGGAGGCTACACCTTC. This translates into CASSQGGGYTF.

The V and J genes are TRBV11-1 and TRBJ2-1; D unclear. CDR1 is SGHAT and CDR2 is FQDESV in the germline V gene (reference sequence). V lost 3 bases and J 1 base, leaving 7 bases between the germline ends. This CDR3 has 14 residues. The CDR3 DNA reads TGTGCCAGCAGCTTCAGACAATCCTACAATGAGCAGTTCTTC. This gives the protein CASSFRQSYNEQFF.

J is TRBJ2-3 and V is TRBV27, with a possible D match to TRBD1 (6 bases). The V end was cut by 3 bases, the J end by 2 bases, with 12 bases between. This CDR3 has 15 residues. Germline V CDR1 and CDR2: MNHEY, SMNVEV (reference sequence). CDR3 loop: CASSLGHSPTDTQYF. The CDR3 DNA follows: TGTGCCAGCAGTTTGGGACACTCGCCCACAGATACGCAGTATTTT.

Here the CDR3 reads CASSARDSNQPQHF. In DNA form, the CDR3 reads TGTGCCAGCAGCGCACGGGACAGCAATCAGCCCCAGCATTTT. V and J are TRBV9 and TRBJ1-5, with D possibly TRBD1 on 5 matching bases. Trimming pared 3 bases from V and 1 base from J, leaving 8 bases between. The CDR3 runs 14 residues. Germline CDR1 is SGDLS and CDR2 is YYNGEE.

In its sample, this clone was seen a few times. The chain couples TRBV6-5 to TRBJ1-5, with D uncertain. The CDR3 is 12 amino acids. The germline CDR1 and CDR2 sequences are MNHEY and SVGAGI. Trimming took off 6 bases at V and 3 bases at J, with 6 bases between the two ends. CDR3 bases: TGTGCCAGCAGATTTTTCAATCAGCCCCAGCATTTT. This sequence encodes CASRFFNQPQHF.

The J gene is TRBJ1-2, the V gene TRBV6-5; D gene ambiguous. CDR3 length equals 14 residues. V was clipped by 5 bases and J by 3 bases, with 13 bases between them. Germline V gene data show CDR1 as MNHEY and CDR2 as SVGAGI. The chain's CDR3 is CASSPLGGDYGYTF. CDR3 DNA sequence: TGTGCCAGCAGTCCACTAGGTGGTGACTATGGCTACACCTTC.

The V gene is TRBV7-9, the J gene TRBJ2-7; the match to TRBD1 covers 7 bases. Germline V gene sequence: CDR1 SEHNR, CDR2 FQNEAQ (reference sequence). The CDR3 has 14 residues. The V gene end was trimmed by 4 bases and the J gene end by 5 bases; junction bases not matched to a gene: 8. The CDR3 sequence is CASSSYRDSHEQYF. CDR3 coding DNA: TGTGCCAGCAGCTCGTATCGGGACAGCCACGAGCAGTACTTC.

This chain connects TRBV2 to TRBJ2-2, with D possibly called TRBD1 or TRBD2 (5 bases each). CDR3 length equals 14 residues. The germline V gene encodes CDR1 SNHLY and CDR2 FYNNEI. V was trimmed by 6 bases and J by 2 bases, leaving 10 bases between them. The CDR3, as DNA: TGTGCCAGCAGGAGGGACGGTAACACCGGGGAGCTGTTTTTT. Translating gives CASRRDGNTGELFF.